What follows are 30 T cell receptor beta chains derived from one specimen sequenced in a study of Ad26.COV2.S vaccination and SARS-CoV-2 variants. Treatment in this sample: roughly 20 received Ad26.COV2.S at low or high dose, single or two shots; 5 received placebo; per-sample allocation not given. Vaccine and placebo recipients were sampled on day 63 after the first injection. Clones were read by immunoSEQ multiplex PCR, and TCRdb kept only the in-frame ones, dropping some. This sample has a few hundred thousand clones; 88% occur once, and the top ten carry about 3.5%. This sample comprised peripheral blood, obtained in a trial of Ad26.COV2.S vaccine versus placebo. The receptors shown here come from a person between 18 and 65 years old who received the Ad26.COV2.S COVID-19 vaccine or a placebo.

The chain combines TRBV28 with TRBJ2-3; 8 positions agree with TRBD1. Germline CDR1 and CDR2: MDHEN and SYDVKM. The CDR3 is made up of 16 amino acids. The V segment lost 6 bases and the J segment 3 bases; nucleotides outside the gene matches: 11. CDR3 DNA sequence: TGTGCCAGCAGGCCCACTCCACAGGGGGTGACAGATACGCAGTATTTT. Translation: CASRPTPQGVTDTQYF.

This clone occurred once. The chain joins TRBV11-3 to TRBJ1-1; D ambiguous. The CDR3 covers 13 residues. Trimming left V 1 base short and J 10 bases short, with 13 bases between. CDR1 is SGHNT and CDR2 is YENEEA in the germline V gene. Here the CDR3 reads CASSLGNRGVAFF. The CDR3 DNA reads TGTGCCAGCAGCTTAGGAAATCGTGGTGTAGCTTTCTTT.

The gene calls are TRBV6-1 and TRBJ1-1; D ambiguous. Germline-derived CDR1 and CDR2 are MNHNS and SASEGT. This CDR3 is built from 18 residues. V dropped 3 bases and J dropped 4 bases, with 24 bases sitting between them. The CDR3 sequence: CASSDSRVNIFLVTEAFF. The CDR3 DNA follows: TGTGCCAGCAGTGATTCCCGGGTAAACATCTTTCTTGTCACTGAAGCTTTCTTT.

The chain recombines TRBV5-8 with TRBJ1-2; TRBD1 is a possible D gene (6 bases). Germline V gene sequence: CDR1 SGHTS, CDR2 YDEGEE. Trimming left V 2 bases short and J 7 bases short, with 21 bases between. This CDR3 contains 16 residues. CDR3 sequence (DNA): TGTGCCAGCAGCTTAGACGGGACAAGAGATGAGGCTGGCTACACCTTC. It yields the protein CASSLDGTRDEAGYTF.

This chain connects TRBV2 to TRBJ1-2; the match to TRBD1 covers 7 bases. This CDR3 is built from 13 residues. Germline V gene sequence: CDR1 SNHLY, CDR2 FYNNEI. J gave up 9 bases and V 6 bases, and 10 bases lay outside the gene matches. The CDR3 region has the DNA TGTGCCAGCAGACCGACAGGGACTAATAGCTACACCTTC. It translates to CASRPTGTNSYTF.

V is TRBV7-2 and J is TRBJ1-5; no clear D. Trimming took 0 bases from V and 1 from J, leaving 7 bases between them. The germline V gene encodes CDR1 SGHTA and CDR2 FQGNSA. This CDR3 comprises 15 residues. The CDR3 DNA follows: TGTGCCAGCAGCTTAGCTATAGGGAGCAATCAGCCCCAGCATTTT. Translated: CASSLAIGSNQPQHF.

For the CDR3, the DNA is TGTGCCAGCAGTGAAAGGGACCCAGACCGGAATTTCTACAATGAGCAGTTCTTC. This translates into CASSERDPDRNFYNEQFF. V and J are TRBV6-1 and TRBJ2-1; possibly TRBD1 or TRBD2 for D (5 bases each). V lost 2 bases and J 3 bases, leaving 20 bases between the germline ends. The germline V gene has CDR1 MNHNS and CDR2 SASEGT. The CDR3 is made up of 18 amino acids.

This clone was seen a single time. V gene TRBV1 combines with J gene TRBJ1-6; the table's D call, TRBD1, was not checked against the DNA. TRBV1 is reported as a pseudogene. The CDR3 is made up of 17 amino acids. The CDR3 loop is CTSSRILTVAYNSPLHF. In DNA form, the CDR3 reads TGCACCAGCAGCCGAATATTGACAGTAGCTTATAATTCACCCCTCCACTTT.

In its sample, this clone was seen once. This chain connects TRBV7-9 to TRBJ1-5, with D possibly matching TRBD1 (5 bases). CDR1 SEHNR and CDR2 FQNEAQ come from the germline V gene (reference sequence). The CDR3 is 15 residues long. V lost 5 bases and J 0 bases, leaving 11 bases between the germline ends. The CDR3 loop reads CASSTTVNSNQPQHF. For the CDR3, the DNA is TGTGCCAGCAGCACGACAGTTAATAGCAATCAGCCCCAGCATTTT.

The gene calls are TRBV19 and TRBJ2-2; the D call may be TRBD1 or TRBD2 (5 bases each). There are 14 residues in the CDR3. V shed 5 bases and J shed 11 bases, with 18 bases lying between them. Germline loops: CDR1 LNHDA, CDR2 SQIVND (reference sequence). CDR3 sequence (DNA): TGTGCCAGTAGTCCGCTCGGGACGCGCGCCGAGCTGTTTTTT. Translated, it gives CASSPLGTRAELFF.

The CDR3 coding sequence is TGCGCCAGCAGCTTGGCCTTGGCTAGCTACAATGAGCAGTTCTTC. It codes for CASSLALASYNEQFF. The chain carries TRBV5-1 and TRBJ2-1; no firm D call. The germline V gene has CDR1 SGHRS and CDR2 YFSETQ. V was trimmed by 0 bases and J by 3 bases, leaving 10 bases between them. The CDR3 length is 15 residues. Looking up the rest from reference TRBV5-1 and TRBJ2-1 gives the full variable domain: KAGVTQTPRYLIKTRGQQVTLSCSPISGHRSVSWYQQTPGQGLQFLFEYFSETQRNKGNFPGRFSGRQFSNSRSEMNVSTLELGDSALYLCASSLALASYNEQFFGPGTRLTVL.

This chain uses TRBV7-9 with TRBJ1-3; 7 nucleotides align to TRBD1. This CDR3 has 18 amino acids. In germline, CDR1 is SEHNR, CDR2 FQNEAQ (reference sequence). V lost 1 base and J lost 0; bases outside the gene matches: 9. CDR3 residues: CASSLGGFWDSSGNTIYF. The CDR3 region has the DNA TGTGCCAGCAGCTTAGGCGGGTTTTGGGACAGCTCTGGAAACACCATATATTTT.

This clone is a singleton in its sample. The genes are TRBV29-1 and TRBJ2-3; D uncertain. CDR1 and CDR2 from the germline V gene are SQVTM and ANQGSEA. Trimming shortened V by 7 bases and J by 5 bases, and 13 bases separated the two germline ends. This CDR3 has 12 residues. Here the CDR3 DNA reads TGCAGCGCCAGAGTGGCAGAAGATACGCAGTATTTT. As protein: CSARVAEDTQYF.

This chain joins TRBV2 and TRBJ2-5; tentatively, D is TRBD1 (5 bases). Germline-derived CDR1 and CDR2 are SNHLY and FYNNEI. The CDR3 runs to 16 residues. Trimming left V 0 bases short and J 4 bases short, with 15 bases between. The CDR3 DNA reads as TGTGCCAGCAGTGAAGCGCTTGGGCAGGGAAGAGAGACCCAGTACTTC. Translated, it gives CASSEALGQGRETQYF.

J is TRBJ1-4 and V is TRBV28; D ambiguous. There are 14 residues in the CDR3. The V gene's germline CDR1 is MDHEN and CDR2 SYDVKM. Trimming took 7 bases from V and 5 from J, leaving 14 bases between them. DNA for the CDR3: TGTGCCAGCACCGGACCGGCCCCAAATGAAAAACTGTTTTTT. Translating gives CASTGPAPNEKLFF.

This clone was observed once. The chain employs TRBV11-2 and TRBJ1-2; the match to TRBD1 covers 11 bases. CDR3 length equals 14 residues. With V trimmed by 6 bases and J by 6 bases, 6 bases remained unmatched. Germline CDR1 SGHAT, CDR2 FQNNGV. The CDR3 loop is CASSFGQGADGYTF. The CDR3 nucleotides are TGTGCCAGCAGTTTCGGACAGGGGGCGGATGGCTACACCTTC.

The V call is TRBV19, the J call TRBJ2-2, with unresolved D. Trimming removed 5 bases at V and 0 bases at J, with 4 bases between. This CDR3 is 13 amino acids long. Germline CDR1 and CDR2: LNHDA and SQIVND (reference sequence). The CDR3 nucleotides read TGTGCCAGTAGTGTCACGAACACCGGGGAGCTGTTTTTT. Amino acid sequence: CASSVTNTGELFF.

The chain is built from TRBV7-8 and TRBJ2-3; TRBD2 matches at 10 bases. Germline trimming cut 4 bases from V and 1 base from J; bases unmatched to any gene: 8. Per germline, CDR1 SGHVS and CDR2 FQNEAQ. The CDR3 has 17 amino acids. CDR3: CASSSSVGTSGTDTQYF. As DNA, the CDR3 is TGTGCCAGCAGCTCATCGGTCGGGACTAGCGGCACAGATACGCAGTATTTT.

This chain links TRBV6-5 with TRBJ1-5; no reliable D call. CDR1 and CDR2 (germline): MNHEY, SVGAGI. The germline V and J ends were trimmed by 2 bases and 3 bases, with 14 bases remaining between them. The CDR3 length is 16 residues. Here the CDR3 DNA reads TGTGCCAGCAGTTACAACAAACCCATTGACAATCAGCCCCAGCATTTT. Residues: CASSYNKPIDNQPQHF.

V is TRBV14 and J is TRBJ2-2; D unresolved. V lost 2 bases to trimming and J lost 6 bases, with 7 bases between them. Germline V CDR1 and CDR2: SGHDN, FVKESK. This CDR3 contains 13 residues. The CDR3 coding sequence is TGTGCCAGCAGCCAATGGGGTTCCGGGGAGCTGTTTTTT. It translates to CASSQWGSGELFF.

The V and J genes are TRBV6-5 and TRBJ1-5; tentative D call: TRBD1 (5 bases). Germline V gene lookup returns CDR1 MNHEY and CDR2 SVGAGI. The ends were cut back, 7 bases at V and 7 bases at J, with 17 bases in the middle. This CDR3 region has 14 residues. CDR3 sequence (DNA): TGTGCCAGCACTCTCGAAACGGGGGAGCAGCCCCAGCATTTT. Its protein product is CASTLETGEQPQHF.

This clone appeared a few times. V gene TRBV2 combines with J gene TRBJ1-2; D remains unclear. V lost 6 bases and J 8 bases, leaving 19 bases between the germline ends. From germline, CDR1 is SNHLY and CDR2 FYNNEI. The length of the CDR3 is 14 residues. The CDR3 spells CASRGRPEVEGYTF. CDR3 DNA sequence: TGTGCCAGCAGGGGTCGCCCGGAAGTGGAAGGCTACACCTTC.

The chain links TRBV7-9 to TRBJ2-7; 11 bases fit TRBD1. CDR1 SEHNR and CDR2 FQNEAQ come from the germline V gene (reference sequence). The CDR3 is 14 amino acids. V was clipped by 4 bases and J by 4 bases; unmatched bases: 3. The chain's CDR3 is CASSSGTGGYEQYF. The CDR3 DNA sequence: TGTGCCAGCAGCTCCGGGACAGGGGGATACGAGCAGTACTTC.

The gene calls are TRBV5-5 and TRBJ1-2; D not resolved. Trimming shortened V by 0 bases and J by 7 bases, and 13 bases separated the two germline ends. The CDR3 is 14 residues long. Germline-derived CDR1 and CDR2 are SGHKS and YYEKEE (reference sequence). The CDR3 spells CASSLGSQAFGYTF. Here the CDR3 DNA reads TGTGCCAGCAGCTTGGGGTCGCAGGCTTTTGGCTACACCTTC.

The V and J genes are TRBV2 and TRBJ1-4; the match to TRBD1 covers 7 bases. The J segment lost 7 bases and the V segment lost 5 bases, leaving 10 bases of the junction unmatched. The germline V gene encodes CDR1 SNHLY and CDR2 FYNNEI. The CDR3 has 15 residues. In DNA, the CDR3 is TGTGCCAGCAGTCTCAGAGGGCAGGGGGGTGAAAAACTGTTTTTT. Its translation is CASSLRGQGGEKLFF.

The chain combines TRBV5-1 with TRBJ2-7; 7 bases align to TRBD2. The germline V gene encodes CDR1 SGHRS and CDR2 YFSETQ. V was clipped by 0 bases and J by 5 bases; unmatched bases: 5. The CDR3 extends over 14 amino acids. The CDR3 sequence is CASSLDGGRNEQYF. The CDR3 DNA sequence: TGCGCCAGCAGCTTGGACGGGGGGAGGAACGAGCAGTACTTC.

This clone showed up many times. The chain recombines TRBV6-4 with TRBJ1-6, with unresolved D. This CDR3 comprises 16 residues. V dropped 11 bases and J dropped 7 bases, with 24 bases sitting between them. CDR1 MRHNA and CDR2 SNTAGT come from the germline V gene. The CDR3 sequence: CADKVKDGPQNSPLHF. As DNA, the CDR3 is TGTGCCGACAAAGTGAAAGACGGGCCACAGAATTCACCCCTCCACTTT.

This chain uses TRBV11-2 with TRBJ1-2, with a tentative D call TRBD1 (5 bases). This CDR3 is 16 amino acids long. CDR1 and CDR2 (germline): SGHAT, FQNNGV. V lost 0 bases and J 4 bases, leaving 15 bases between the germline ends. CDR3 sequence reads: CASSLDYGGRAYGYTF. The CDR3 DNA is TGTGCCAGCAGCTTAGATTACGGGGGACGGGCCTATGGCTACACCTTC.

The V and J genes are TRBV6-2 or TRBV6-3 and TRBJ1-6; no reliable D call. This CDR3 is built from 16 residues. V was trimmed by 1 base and J by 5 bases, leaving 12 bases between them. Germline values: CDR1 MNHEY, CDR2 SVGEGT. The CDR3 DNA sequence: TGTGCCAGCAGTTACTACATGCCGCTAAATAATTCACCCCTCCACTTT. Its protein is CASSYYMPLNNSPLHF.

This clone was seen only once. This chain connects TRBV27 to TRBJ2-7, with 8 nucleotides matching TRBD1. This CDR3 has 15 residues. J was trimmed by 1 base and V by 5 bases; bases with no gene match: 7. Per germline, CDR1 MNHEY and CDR2 SMNVEV (reference sequence). CDR3 bases: TGTGCCAGCAGTCTCAGGGGGCCGACTTCCTACGAGCAGTACTTC. It yields the protein CASSLRGPTSYEQYF.